This TCR beta chain originates from a study of post-analysis software for immune sequencing data. Study-level background: Several disease courses (relapsing-remitting, secondary progressive and progressive-relapsing) of multiple sclerosis were included. Study-wide findings and caveats: There was significantly lower normalized Chao1 diversity in multiple sclerosis patients than in controls.

TCR beta cDNA libraries had unique molecular identifiers. T cells numbering about 0.85 to 10 million yielded cDNA molecules that totaled roughly 500,000. TCRdb ran MiXCR on the PCR reads and lists one entry per CDR3 protein. The sample holds about 200,000 distinct CDR3 sequences, about 30% seen once. This clonotype was detected ten times or more. No antigen is known for it. The TCR was taken from a girl aged 2 to 17 with multiple sclerosis. Material: blood.

The CDR3 loop reads CAIGSMGGSYEQYF. CDR3 DNA: TGTGCCATCGGGTCCATGGGGGGCTCCTACGAGCAGTACTTC. The V call is TRBV10-3, the J call TRBJ2-7, with D tentatively TRBD2 (6 bases). V shed 8 bases and J shed 0 bases, with 14 bases lying between them. Per the germline V gene, CDR1 is ENHRY and CDR2 is SYGVKD. The CDR3 extends over 14 amino acids.